Below, 32 T cell receptor beta chains from the same sample are listed, as sequenced in a study of T cell responses to AZD1222 COVID-19 vaccine. TCRdb keeps only in-frame clones here, not all; method: immunoSEQ multiplex PCR. The sample includes roughly 80,000 clones, less than 95% of them seen just once. The sample consisted of peripheral blood, taken 28 days after the second AZD1222 dose. The receptors were sampled from an adult who received the AZD1222 COVID-19 vaccine.

This chain connects TRBV11-3 to TRBJ2-3, with D uncertain. The CDR3 length is 13 residues. V was cut by 0 bases and J by 8 bases, with 9 bases left in between. Germline values: CDR1 SGHNT, CDR2 YENEEA. The chain's CDR3 is CASSLDGKGTQYF. In nucleotides, the CDR3 is TGTGCCAGCAGCTTAGATGGGAAAGGTACGCAGTATTTT.

V is TRBV5-1 and J is TRBJ2-7, with 12 bases lining up with TRBD2. The length of the CDR3 is 14 residues. Germline lookup yields CDR1 SGHRS and CDR2 YFSETQ. The V segment lost 4 bases and the J segment 4 bases; nucleotides outside the gene matches: 3. Written as DNA, the CDR3 is TGCGCCAGCAGCGGGACTAGCGGGCTATACGAGCAGTACTTC. Protein: CASSGTSGLYEQYF.

This chain links TRBV5-4 with TRBJ2-3; 9 positions agree with TRBD2. Trimming at V came to 2 bases and at J to 3 bases, leaving 4 bases not matched to a gene. Looked up from germline, CDR1 is SGHNT and CDR2 is YYREEE (reference sequence). The CDR3 loop spans 15 amino acids. CDR3 sequence (DNA): TGTGCCAGCAGCTTCTATAGCGGGAGTACAGATACGCAGTATTTT. This translates into CASSFYSGSTDTQYF.

The rearrangement uses TRBV7-2 and TRBJ2-7, with D maybe TRBD1 (5 bases). This CDR3 contains 13 residues. Germline V gene data show CDR1 as SGHTA and CDR2 as FQGNSA. V lost 7 bases to trimming and J lost 2 bases, with 12 bases between them. The CDR3 region has the DNA TGTGCCAGCACGCAGGGATTGGCCTACGAGCAGTACTTC. Encoded protein: CASTQGLAYEQYF.

This clone was detected a few times. This chain uses TRBV3-1 (or the pseudogene TRBV3-2) with TRBJ1-5; 8 bases fit TRBD1. With 5 bases clipped from V and 4 bases from J, the junction kept 1 base outside the gene matches. CDR3 length: 13 residues. CDR1 LGHDT and CDR2 YNNKEL come from the germline V gene (reference sequence). This CDR3 reads CASSRDRNQPQHF. The CDR3 nucleotides read TGTGCCAGCAGCAGGGACAGGAATCAGCCCCAGCATTTT.

Note on this clone: The junction differs from germline at one of its ends, possibly a read error. This chain uses TRBV30 with TRBJ2-1; either TRBD1 or TRBD2 may supply D (5 bases each). Germline assignment: CDR1 GTSNPN and CDR2 SVGIG (reference sequence). This CDR3 has 13 amino acids. The CDR3 region is CAWSAVSRGPLVF. CDR3 nucleotide sequence: TGTGCCTGGAGTGCGGTCAGTCGGGGACCCTTGGTCTTC.

The V gene is TRBV7-3, the J gene TRBJ2-1; D is uncertain. V lost 3 bases, J lost 2 bases, and 8 bases lay in between. This CDR3 spans 14 amino acids. CDR1 and CDR2 (germline): SGHTA, FQGTGA. CDR3 coding DNA: TGTGCCAGCAGCTTGGCGGAAGCCTACAATGAGCAGTTCTTC. The encoded protein is CASSLAEAYNEQFF.

This clone was seen a single time. The chain is built from TRBV6-5 and TRBJ1-5, with D perhaps TRBD1 (5 bases). Trimming took off 10 bases at V and 3 bases at J, with 13 bases between the two ends. The CDR3 loop spans 13 amino acids. CDR1 is MNHEY and CDR2 is SVGAGI in the germline V gene. The CDR3 nucleotides are TGTGCCATGGGGGGACGGAACAATCAGCCCCAGCATTTT. This codes for CAMGGRNNQPQHF.

V usage is TRBV11-3 and J usage is TRBJ1-1; D is possibly TRBD1 (5 bases). V lost 3 bases and J lost 1, with 9 bases in between. Per germline, CDR1 SGHNT and CDR2 YENEEA. There are 14 residues in the CDR3. In DNA form, the CDR3 reads TGTGCCAGCAGCTTTCCAGGGTCGAACACTGAAGCTTTCTTT. This codes for CASSFPGSNTEAFF. Full variable domain (missing parts from reference TRBV11-3 and TRBJ1-1): EAGVVQSPRYKIIEKKQPVAFWCNPISGHNTLYWYLQNLGQGPELLIRYENEEAVDDSQLPKDRFSAERLKGVDSTLKIQPAELGDSAVYLCASSFPGSNTEAFFGQGTRLTVV.

The V and J genes are TRBV7-2 and TRBJ1-4; TRBD1 aligns across 7 bases. CDR1 and CDR2 from the germline V gene are SGHTA and FQGNSA. V gave up 2 bases and J gave up 5 bases; unmatched junction bases: 5. This CDR3 is 15 amino acids long. The CDR3 DNA reads TGTGCCAGCAGCTTATCCGGGACAGAAAATGAAAAACTGTTTTTT. It specifies CASSLSGTENEKLFF.

V and J are TRBV7-6 and TRBJ1-6; TRBD1 matches at 12 bases. CDR3 length: 16 amino acids. Germline CDR1 reads SGHVS; CDR2 reads FNYEAQ. Trimming took 4 bases from V and 10 from J; bases not matched to a gene: 8. The DNA for the CDR3 is TGTGCCAGCAGCTCGGAGGGACAGGGGGCAAGGTCACCCCTCCACTTT. It yields the protein CASSSEGQGARSPLHF.

The V gene is TRBV5-1, the J gene TRBJ2-2; the match to TRBD2 covers 11 bases. Germline V lookup: CDR1 SGHRS, CDR2 YFSETQ. J lost 7 bases, V lost 0 bases, and 5 bases had no gene match. The CDR3 loop spans 16 amino acids. In DNA form, the CDR3 reads TGCGCCAGCAGCTTGGCCACTAGCGGGAGAGGCGGGGAGCTGTTTTTT. It yields the protein CASSLATSGRGGELFF.

J is TRBJ2-5 and V is TRBV2; possible D gene TRBD2, 6 bases. CDR3 length: 14 residues. V lost 8 bases and J 2 bases, leaving 15 bases between the germline ends. Germline V gives CDR1 SNHLY, CDR2 FYNNEI. This CDR3 reads CASPPGLYQETQYF. CDR3 coding DNA: TGTGCCAGCCCCCCGGGACTGTATCAAGAGACCCAGTACTTC.

The chain joins TRBV11-3 to TRBJ2-3, with D uncertain. The CDR3 sequence is 13 residues long. Trimming took off 2 bases at V and 4 bases at J, with 7 bases between the two ends. Germline loops: CDR1 SGHNT, CDR2 YENEEA. Written as DNA, the CDR3 is TGTGCCAGCAGCTTACAAGGGTCAGATACGCAGTATTTT. Amino acids: CASSLQGSDTQYF.

J is TRBJ1-2 and V is TRBV2, with 7 bases matching TRBD1. Germline V gene data show CDR1 as SNHLY and CDR2 as FYNNEI. The CDR3 runs 14 residues. J lost 4 bases, V lost 3 bases, and 5 bases had no gene match. CDR3 nucleotides: TGTGCCAGCAGTGAGAGGGGGCGCGCCTATGGCTACACCTTC. As protein: CASSERGRAYGYTF.

The chain has TRBV6-5 and TRBJ2-7; D is possibly TRBD2 (6 bases). Trimming cost V 4 bases and J 3 bases, with 10 bases left between them. The CDR3 extends over 13 amino acids. In germline, CDR1 is MNHEY, CDR2 SVGAGI. CDR3 in amino acids: CASSWTDYYEQYF. The CDR3 DNA reads TGTGCCAGCAGTTGGACGGACTACTACGAGCAGTACTTC.

This clone turned up a few times. The genes are TRBV6-4 and TRBJ2-1, with a possible D match to TRBD1 (6 bases). This CDR3 has 15 residues. Deletions cut 0 bases from V and 6 bases from J, with 12 bases between. Germline V gene lookup returns CDR1 MRHNA and CDR2 SNTAGT. The CDR3 is CASSDSAGVSNEQFF. The CDR3, as DNA: TGTGCCAGCAGTGACTCGGCAGGGGTGTCCAATGAGCAGTTCTTC.

The J gene is TRBJ1-2, the V gene TRBV11-2; D is perhaps TRBD1 (6 bases). The CDR3 spans 15 residues. The V gene lost 4 bases and the J gene lost 3 bases, with 15 bases spanning the gap. CDR1 SGHAT and CDR2 FQNNGV come from the germline V gene. The CDR3 sequence: CASSSPRGRDYGYTF. As DNA, the CDR3 is TGTGCCAGCAGCTCACCCCGGGGGCGCGACTATGGCTACACCTTC. Combining the CDR3 with reference TRBV11-2 and TRBJ1-2 gives the whole variable domain EAGVAQSPRYKIIEKRQSVAFWCNPISGHATLYWYQQILGQGPKLLIQFQNNGVVDDSQLPKDRFSAERLKGVDSTLKIQPAKLEDSAVYLCASSSPRGRDYGYTFGSGTRLTVV.

V and J are TRBV30 and TRBJ1-5; D is perhaps TRBD1 (6 bases). V was shortened by 2 bases and J by 2 bases, with 19 bases between the two germline ends. Germline V CDR1 and CDR2: GTSNPN, SVGIG (reference sequence). The CDR3 loop spans 17 amino acids. As DNA, the CDR3 is TGTGCCTGGAGTCAGCCTTCCAGGGGTGTGGGCAATCAGCCCCAGCATTTT. Translation gives CAWSQPSRGVGNQPQHF.

The V call is TRBV12-3 or TRBV12-4, the J call TRBJ1-5, with a tentative D call TRBD1 (5 bases). The length of the CDR3 is 13 residues. With 3 bases removed from V and 6 bases from J, the gap between germline ends came to 9 bases. CDR3 loop: CASSFGGGQPQHF. CDR3 bases: TGTGCCAGCAGTTTTGGGGGGGGTCAGCCCCAGCATTTT.

The chain joins TRBV6-6 to TRBJ1-3; no reliable D call. Trimming removed 3 bases from V and 4 bases from J, with 13 bases in between. CDR1 is MNHNY, CDR2 SVGAGI, per germline (reference sequence). This CDR3 region has 15 residues. The chain's CDR3 is CASSYFRGAGNTIYF. CDR3 nucleotide sequence: TGTGCCAGCAGTTATTTCCGGGGAGCAGGAAACACCATATATTTT.

This rearrangement joins TRBV29-1 to TRBJ2-1; 12 nucleotides align to TRBD2. The germline CDR1 and CDR2 sequences are SQVTM and ANQGSEA. This CDR3 spans 14 amino acids. V lost 4 bases to trimming and J lost 10 bases; unmatched junction nucleotides: 8. The CDR3 region has the DNA TGCAGCGTTGTGACTAGCGGGAGCCTGGGAGAGCAGTTCTTC. Encoded protein: CSVVTSGSLGEQFF.

The chain uses TRBV7-3 and TRBJ2-1; 10 bases are a match to TRBD2. Germline V lookup: CDR1 SGHTA, CDR2 FQGTGA. This CDR3 contains 15 residues. The ends lost 5 bases at V and 9 bases at J; junction bases unmatched: 10. The CDR3 DNA is TGTGCCAGCAGCCCCTCCAGCGGGAGGGCCTCTGAGCAGTTCTTC. Translation gives CASSPSSGRASEQFF.

This chain joins TRBV5-1 and TRBJ2-5; 13 nucleotides agree with TRBD2. The CDR3 contains 16 residues. Per germline, CDR1 SGHRS and CDR2 YFSETQ. Losses at the gene ends were 0 bases for V and 2 bases for J; bases not matched to a gene: 1. CDR3 nucleotide sequence: TGCGCCAGCAGCTTGGGGGGACTAGCGGGGCAAGAGACCCAGTACTTC. This encodes CASSLGGLAGQETQYF.

The rearrangement joins TRBV5-6 to TRBJ2-3; possible D gene TRBD1, 5 bases. The CDR3 consists of 15 residues. The V end lost 4 bases, the J end lost 6 bases, and 18 bases lay between the germline ends. Germline V gene lookup returns CDR1 SGHDT and CDR2 YYEEEE. The CDR3, as DNA: TGTGCCAGCAGCCCCTTGGACAAACGGTCGGATACGCAGTATTTT. Amino acid sequence: CASSPLDKRSDTQYF.

This chain links TRBV9 with TRBJ1-1; D is ambiguous. CDR3 length: 12 amino acids. V dropped 0 bases and J dropped 3 bases, with 3 bases sitting between them. CDR1 and CDR2 (germline): SGDLS, YYNGEE. Here the CDR3 reads CASSVGYTEAFF. The CDR3 nucleotides are TGTGCCAGCAGCGTAGGGTACACTGAAGCTTTCTTT.

The rearrangement uses TRBV20-1 and TRBJ2-2; 8 nucleotides agree with TRBD2. The CDR3 has 14 amino acids. Germline lookup yields CDR1 DFQATT and CDR2 SNEGSKA (reference sequence). V shed 3 bases and J 6 bases; nucleotides not matched to a gene: 6. The CDR3 spells CSASYRGGSGELFF. CDR3 DNA: TGCAGTGCTAGTTACCGGGGGGGCTCCGGGGAGCTGTTTTTT.

The rearrangement links TRBV7-2 to TRBJ1-4; perhaps TRBD1 as D (6 bases). V was shortened by 5 bases and J by 4 bases, with 8 bases between the two germline ends. Germline values: CDR1 SGHTA, CDR2 FQGNSA. The length of the CDR3 is 13 residues. In nucleotides, the CDR3 is TGTGCCAGCAGCCGAGGGGGTAATGAAAAACTGTTTTTT. Translating it yields CASSRGGNEKLFF.

V and J are TRBV24-1 and TRBJ2-7; TRBD2 agrees at 10 bases. The V and J ends lost 4 bases and 7 bases, in that order; junction bases with no gene match: 12. CDR3 size: 16 residues. Germline CDR1 is KGHDR and CDR2 is SFDVKD. Written as DNA, the CDR3 is TGTGCCACCAGTGACAGCGGGAGGGCCGATAGGGGTGAGCAGTACTTC. Protein: CATSDSGRADRGEQYF.

The chain combines TRBV12-3 or TRBV12-4 with TRBJ1-2; D ambiguous. The germline V and J ends were trimmed by 3 bases and 0 bases, with 5 bases remaining between them. The length of the CDR3 is 13 residues. CDR3 DNA sequence: TGTGCCAGCAGTTTGGGCCCTAACTATGGCTACACCTTC. The encoded protein is CASSLGPNYGYTF.

The V gene is TRBV2, the J gene TRBJ1-1; 7 nucleotides match TRBD1. The CDR3 is made up of 13 amino acids. V shed 4 bases, J shed 12 bases, and the junction held 11 bases outside the gene matches. The V gene's germline CDR1 is SNHLY and CDR2 FYNNEI. CDR3 sequence (DNA): TGTGCCAGCAGTGGTTGGGAGGGGGCCTCTTCTTTCTTT. Protein product: CASSGWEGASSFF.

This chain joins TRBV7-9 and TRBJ2-5; tentatively, D is TRBD2 (6 bases). CDR3 size: 14 residues. Germline lookup yields CDR1 SEHNR and CDR2 FQNEAQ (reference sequence). Trimming removed 5 bases at V and 3 bases at J, with 13 bases between. For the CDR3, the DNA is TGTGCCAGCAGCCCCGGGGTAGCGGAAGAGACCCAGTACTTC. This codes for CASSPGVAEETQYF.